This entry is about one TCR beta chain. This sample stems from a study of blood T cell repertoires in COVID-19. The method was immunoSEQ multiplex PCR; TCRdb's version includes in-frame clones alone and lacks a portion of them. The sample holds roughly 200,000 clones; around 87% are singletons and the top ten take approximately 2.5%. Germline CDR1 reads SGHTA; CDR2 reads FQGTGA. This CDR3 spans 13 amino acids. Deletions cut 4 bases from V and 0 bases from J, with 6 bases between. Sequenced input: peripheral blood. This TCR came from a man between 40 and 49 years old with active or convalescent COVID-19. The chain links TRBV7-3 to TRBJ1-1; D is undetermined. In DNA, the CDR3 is TGTGCCAGCAGCTCCACAGTGAACACTGAAGCTTTCTTT. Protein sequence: CASSSTVNTEAFF.